Here is one T cell receptor beta chain with its context. The antigen is unknown. The data are from a study of a mutant IDH1 vaccine in newly diagnosed glioma. Time point noted: week 5, during vaccination. A 20-mer mutant IDH1 peptide at 300 ug was injected subcutaneously with topical imiquimod. Germline-derived CDR1 and CDR2 are SQVTM and ANQGSEA. Trimming shortened V by 1 base and J by 4 bases, and 10 bases separated the two germline ends. The CDR3 is made up of 13 amino acids. Data came from immunoSEQ multiplex PCR; TCRdb stores just in-frame clones and leaves some out. The repertoire has about 38,000 clones, about 80% of them found once; the top ten carry roughly 5.5%.

This material consisted of PBMCs, taken from a glioma patient whose treatment included an IDH1 peptide vaccine. The sequence was obtained from a middle-aged man with glioma. The chain is built from TRBV29-1 and TRBJ1-1; maybe TRBD1 (5 bases). The CDR3 protein is CSVEGTGSTEAFF. The CDR3 DNA reads as TGCAGCGTTGAAGGAACAGGAAGCACTGAAGCTTTCTTT.